The next 9 T cell receptor beta chains were all read from a single sample in a study of shared clonotypes between healthy human individuals. TCRdb keeps only in-frame clones here, not all; method: immunoSEQ multiplex PCR. Altogether around 500,000 clones are present, about three quarters being singletons, with the ten largest covering 13%. The sample consisted of PBMCs. Receptor source: a woman in her thirties or forties in good health. Some clones in this sample may be carry-over from other donors' samples.

The V call is TRBV4-2, the J call TRBJ2-5; 7 bases agree with TRBD2. The last part of the DNA fits TRBJ2-7 better; the J call may be wrong. Germline values: CDR1 LGHNA, CDR2 YNFKEQ. The CDR3 contains 14 residues. This CDR3 is CASSQDLAAYEQYF. CDR3 in DNA: TGTGCCAGCAGCCAAGATCTAGCGGCCTACGAGCAGTACTTC.

The chain recombines TRBV4-3 with TRBJ2-4, with 10 positions matching TRBD1. This CDR3 comprises 18 residues. CDR1 is LGHNA, CDR2 YSLEER, per germline. Trimming removed 1 base from V and 5 bases from J; junction bases left unmatched: 11. The CDR3 sequence is CASSQVLRDRGGENIQYF. CDR3 DNA sequence: TGCGCCAGCAGCCAAGTCCTTCGGGACAGGGGAGGAGAAAACATTCAGTACTTC.

The chain has TRBV6-1 and TRBJ2-2; tentatively, D is TRBD1 (6 bases). The CDR3 spans 14 residues. V was shortened by 6 bases and J by 7 bases, with 15 bases between the two germline ends. CDR1 is MNHNS and CDR2 is SASEGT in the germline V gene. DNA for the CDR3: TGTGCCAGCAGGGGGACATGGATGATCGGGGAGCTGTTTTTT. It encodes CASRGTWMIGELFF.

This clone was counted only a few times. The rearrangement uses TRBV15 and TRBJ1-2; the match to TRBD1 covers 11 bases. This CDR3 contains 18 residues. With V trimmed by 0 bases and J by 2 bases, 8 bases remained unmatched. Germline lookup yields CDR1 LNHNV and CDR2 YYDKDF (reference sequence). The CDR3 DNA reads as TGTGCCACCAGCAGAGACCAACCGGGACAGGGGGGGAACTATGGCTACACCTTC. Amino acid sequence: CATSRDQPGQGGNYGYTF.

The chain uses TRBV14 and TRBJ2-1; D is perhaps TRBD1 or TRBD2 (5 bases each). The germline CDR1 and CDR2 sequences are SGHDN and FVKESK. The CDR3 is 16 amino acids. V lost 0 bases, J lost 7 bases, and 16 bases lay in between. The CDR3 is CASSQDRESWGNEQFF. The CDR3, as DNA: TGTGCCAGCAGCCAAGACAGGGAGTCCTGGGGGAATGAGCAGTTCTTC.

The V and J genes are TRBV4-3 and TRBJ2-7; D is possibly TRBD2 (6 bases). Germline-derived CDR1 and CDR2 are LGHNA and YSLEER. This CDR3 region has 14 residues. V was trimmed by 1 base and J by 6 bases, leaving 13 bases between them. The DNA of the CDR3 is TGCGCCAGCAGCCAAGCTTTCGGGAGCTCCGAGCAGTACTTC. Amino acid sequence: CASSQAFGSSEQYF.

The rearrangement links TRBV15 to TRBJ2-7; TRBD1 might be the D (5 bases). The V gene lost 4 bases and the J gene lost 6 bases, with 13 bases spanning the gap. The CDR3 consists of 13 residues. The germline CDR1 and CDR2 sequences are LNHNV and YYDKDF (reference sequence). CDR3: CATSKGSTAEQYF. The DNA for the CDR3 is TGTGCCACCAGCAAGGGGTCAACTGCCGAGCAGTACTTC.

V usage is TRBV30 and J usage is TRBJ2-1; 10 bases line up with TRBD2. The trim removed 0 bases at V and 7 bases at J, leaving 6 bases unmatched. The CDR3 spans 15 residues. Germline CDR1 GTSNPN, CDR2 SVGIG (reference sequence). CDR3 protein: CAWSVITSGVNEQFF. DNA for the CDR3: TGTGCCTGGAGTGTAATCACTAGCGGGGTGAATGAGCAGTTCTTC. Full variable domain (outside the CDR3, taken from reference TRBV30 and TRBJ2-1): SQTIHQWPATLVQPVGSPLSLECTVEGTSNPNLYWYRQAAGRGLQLLFYSVGIGQISSEVPQNLSASRPQDRQFILSSKKLLLSDSGFYLCAWSVITSGVNEQFFGPGTRLTVL.

This chain links TRBV28 with TRBJ2-1; D might be TRBD1 or TRBD2, each matching 5 bases. This CDR3 is 16 amino acids long. Trimming took 3 bases from V and 0 from J, leaving 12 bases between them. The germline gives CDR1 MDHEN, CDR2 SYDVKM. The DNA for the CDR3 is TGTGCCAGCAGTTTCAGGGACGGTAGCTCCTACAATGAGCAGTTCTTC. Protein sequence: CASSFRDGSSYNEQFF.